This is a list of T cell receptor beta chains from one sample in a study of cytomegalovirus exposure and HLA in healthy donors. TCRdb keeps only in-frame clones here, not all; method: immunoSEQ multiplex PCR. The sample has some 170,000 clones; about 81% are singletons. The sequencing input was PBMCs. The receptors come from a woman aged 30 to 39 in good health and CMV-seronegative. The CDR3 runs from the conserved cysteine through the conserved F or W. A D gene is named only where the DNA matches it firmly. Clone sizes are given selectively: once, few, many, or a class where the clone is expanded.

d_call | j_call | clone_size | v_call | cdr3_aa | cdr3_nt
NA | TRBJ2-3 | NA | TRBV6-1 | CASSEAGSRADTQYF | TGTGCCAGCAGTGAAGCAGGTAGCCGGGCAGATACGCAGTATTTT
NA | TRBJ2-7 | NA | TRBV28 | CASSFTKLDEQYF | TGTGCCAGCAGTTTTACGAAGCTGGACGAGCAGTACTTC
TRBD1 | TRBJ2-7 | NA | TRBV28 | CAGSGTGPLHEQYF | TGTGCCGGGAGTGGGACAGGGCCTTTGCACGAGCAGTACTTC
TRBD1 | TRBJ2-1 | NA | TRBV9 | CASSVVDRAHEQFF | TGTGCCAGCAGCGTAGTTGACAGGGCTCATGAGCAGTTCTTC
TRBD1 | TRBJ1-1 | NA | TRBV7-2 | CASSWNRGSRAEAFF | TGTGCCAGCAGCTGGAACAGGGGCTCAAGGGCTGAAGCTTTCTTT
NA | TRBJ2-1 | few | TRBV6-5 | CASSPSWGSYNEQFF | TGTGCCAGCAGTCCTAGCTGGGGCTCCTACAATGAGCAGTTCTTC
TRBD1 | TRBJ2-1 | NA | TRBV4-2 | CASSQDGTGGLYNEQFF | TGTGCCAGCAGCCAAGATGGGACAGGGGGCCTCTACAATGAGCAGTTCTTC
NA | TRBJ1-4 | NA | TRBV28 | CASSLVTGEAGKLFF | TGTGCCAGCAGTTTAGTAACAGGAGAAGCAGGAAAACTGTTTTTT
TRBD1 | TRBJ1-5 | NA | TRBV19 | CASSTPPDRERNQPQHF | TGTGCCAGTAGTACCCCACCCGACAGGGAGCGCAATCAGCCCCAGCATTTT
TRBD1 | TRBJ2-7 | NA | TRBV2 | CATDPGQGPYEQYF | TGTGCCACGGACCCGGGACAGGGACCCTACGAGCAGTACTTC
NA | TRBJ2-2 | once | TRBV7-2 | CASSSYRAELFF | TGTGCCAGCAGCTCCTACAGAGCGGAGCTGTTTTTT
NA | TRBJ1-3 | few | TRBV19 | CASSARQTMISGNTIYF | TGTGCCAGTAGTGCCCGACAGACAATGATCTCTGGAAACACCATATATTTT
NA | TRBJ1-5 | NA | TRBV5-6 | CASSLGGHSNQPQHF | TGTGCCAGCAGCTTGGGAGGACACTCCAATCAGCCCCAGCATTTT
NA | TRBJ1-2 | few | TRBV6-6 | CASSYGTSYGYTF | TGTGCCAGCAGTTACGGGACAAGTTATGGCTACACCTTC
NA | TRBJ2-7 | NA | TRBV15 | CATSKRSNVYEQYF | TGTGCCACCAGCAAACGGAGCAATGTCTACGAGCAGTACTTC
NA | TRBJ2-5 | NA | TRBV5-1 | CASRKSESAVETQYF | TGCGCCAGCCGCAAAAGCGAAAGCGCGGTCGAGACCCAGTACTTC
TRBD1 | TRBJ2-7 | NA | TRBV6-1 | CASRGTGSYEQYF | TGTGCCAGCAGGGGGACAGGGTCCTACGAGCAGTACTTC
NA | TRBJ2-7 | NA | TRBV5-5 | CASSPTPGGISYEQYF | TGTGCCAGCAGCCCGACACCGGGGGGCATCAGCTACGAGCAGTACTTC
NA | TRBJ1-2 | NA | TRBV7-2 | CASSLAGPYYGYTF | TGTGCCAGCAGCTTGGCGGGACCGTACTATGGCTACACCTTC
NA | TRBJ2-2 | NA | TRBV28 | CASSLSGNTGELFF | TGTGCCAGCAGTTTATCCGGGAACACCGGGGAGCTGTTTTTT
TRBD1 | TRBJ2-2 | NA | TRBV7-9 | CASSTRTGGANAGELFF | TGTGCCAGCAGCACTCGGACAGGCGGCGCGAACGCCGGGGAGCTGTTTTTT
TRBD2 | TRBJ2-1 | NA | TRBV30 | CAWSPSHSGLAGDEQFF | TGTGCCTGGAGTCCTTCTCACTCGGGACTAGCGGGAGATGAGCAGTTCTTC
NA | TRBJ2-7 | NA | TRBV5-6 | CASSLADTYEQYF | TGTGCCAGCAGCTTGGCCGATACCTACGAGCAGTACTTC
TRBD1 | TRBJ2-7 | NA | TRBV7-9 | CASSPAGTGHEQYF | TGTGCCAGCAGCCCAGCCGGGACAGGCCACGAGCAGTACTTC
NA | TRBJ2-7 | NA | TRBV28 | CASSFGIYEQYF | TGTGCCAGCAGTTTTGGCATCTACGAGCAGTACTTC
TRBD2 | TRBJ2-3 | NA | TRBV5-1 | CASSPRTSGDTQYF | TGCGCCAGCAGCCCAAGGACTAGCGGAGATACGCAGTATTTT
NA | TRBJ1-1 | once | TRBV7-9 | CSSSWGVDTEAFF | TGTTCCAGCAGTTGGGGCGTAGACACTGAAGCTTTCTTT
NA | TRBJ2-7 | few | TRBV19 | CASSPRGSQTSSYEQYF | TGTGCCAGTAGTCCCCGTGGGAGCCAGACCTCATCCTACGAGCAGTACTTC
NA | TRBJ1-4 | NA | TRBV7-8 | CASSTGDNKGEKLFF | TGTGCCAGCAGCACCGGGGACAACAAAGGGGAAAAACTGTTTTTT
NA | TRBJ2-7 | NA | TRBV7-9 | CASSLQGGDPYEQYF | TGTGCCAGCAGCCTCCAAGGGGGGGATCCCTACGAGCAGTACTTC
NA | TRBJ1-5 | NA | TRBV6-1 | CASSVEGSNQPQHF | TGTGCCAGCAGTGTGGAGGGAAGCAATCAGCCCCAGCATTTT
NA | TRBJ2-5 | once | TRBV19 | CASSIDSGLVETQYF | TGTGCCAGTAGTATAGATTCGGGTTTGGTCGAGACCCAGTACTTC
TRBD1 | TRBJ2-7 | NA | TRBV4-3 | CASSQGLSQGAYEQYF | TGCGCCAGCAGCCAAGGTCTAAGCCAGGGGGCCTACGAGCAGTACTTC
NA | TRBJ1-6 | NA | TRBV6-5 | CASSYSISYNSPLHF | TGTGCCAGCAGTTACTCCATCTCCTATAATTCACCCCTCCACTTT
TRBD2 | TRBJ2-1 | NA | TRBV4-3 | CASSRLTSGSTSGEQFF | TGCGCCAGCAGCCGGCTGACTAGCGGGAGTACATCGGGTGAGCAGTTCTTC
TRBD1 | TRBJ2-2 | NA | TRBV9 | CASSVRGLGTGELFF | TGTGCCAGCAGCGTCAGGGGGCTGGGGACCGGGGAGCTGTTTTTT
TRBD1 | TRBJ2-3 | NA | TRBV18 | CASSGQGPPRDTQYF | TGTGCCAGCTCAGGACAGGGCCCGCCTCGGGATACGCAGTATTTT
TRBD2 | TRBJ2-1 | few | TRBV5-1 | CASNPTGGGGNEQFF | TGCGCCAGCAACCCGACGGGGGGAGGAGGCAATGAGCAGTTCTTC
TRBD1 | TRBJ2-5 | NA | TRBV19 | CASSIMGQGQETQYF | TGTGCCAGTAGTATTATGGGACAGGGGCAAGAGACCCAGTACTTC
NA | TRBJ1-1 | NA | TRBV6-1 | CASSEYRNLEAFF | TGTGCCAGCAGTGAATACAGGAATTTGGAAGCTTTCTTT
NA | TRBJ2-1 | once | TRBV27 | CASSSGNNEQFF | TGTGCCAGCAGTTCGGGGAACAATGAGCAGTTCTTC
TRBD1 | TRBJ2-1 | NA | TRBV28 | CASSFTGQGIREQFF | TGTGCCAGCAGTTTCACGGGACAGGGCATCAGGGAGCAGTTCTTC
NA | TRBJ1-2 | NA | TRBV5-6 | CASSLVDTSYGYTF | TGTGCCAGCAGCTTGGTAGACACCTCCTATGGCTACACCTTC